A selection of T cell receptor beta chains follows, all from one sample in a study of blood T cell repertoires in COVID-19. Here immunoSEQ multiplex PCR was the method, and the copy in TCRdb shows in-frame clones only, minus some. The profile shows fewer than 250,000 clones, 89% of them singletons. Sequencing input: peripheral blood. The receptor source for this set is a man aged 55 to 70 who had recovered from COVID-19. The CDR3 runs from the conserved cysteine through the conserved F or W. Each record gives: clone size, J gene, D gene, V gene, CDR3 protein, CDR3 DNA. A D gene is named only where the DNA matches it firmly. Not every row has a clone size; where given, it reads once, few, many or a size class.

>.|TRBJ1-2|.|TRBV6-1
CASSEKGTDYGYTF
TGTGCCAGCAGTGAGAAAGGGACTGACTATGGCTACACCTTC
>once|TRBJ2-7|TRBD2|TRBV18
CASSPFGGDEQYF
TGTGCCAGCTCACCATTCGGGGGGGACGAGCAGTACTTC
>.|TRBJ2-3|TRBD2|TRBV5-1
CASSLRLAGGPTDTQYF
TGCGCCAGCAGCTTGCGGCTAGCGGGGGGCCCCACAGATACGCAGTATTTT
>.|TRBJ2-3|.|TRBV7-9
CASSSRAGKIIADTQYF
TGTGCCAGCAGCTCCCGGGCGGGAAAGATCATTGCAGATACGCAGTATTTT
>.|TRBJ2-7|.|TRBV7-3
CASSYNREGEQYF
TGTGCCAGCAGCTATAACAGGGAAGGGGAGCAGTACTTC
>.|TRBJ2-5|TRBD1|TRBV27
CASSPGTGSVAQYF
TGTGCCAGCAGTCCCGGGACAGGGTCCGTGGCCCAGTACTTC
>.|TRBJ2-1|TRBD2|TRBV27
CASSFYGREGYNEQFF
TGTGCCAGCAGTTTCTACGGTAGGGAGGGATACAATGAGCAGTTCTTC
>.|TRBJ2-5|TRBD2|TRBV29-1
CSVDLAGGAETQYF
TGCAGCGTTGACCTTGCGGGGGGGGCGGAGACCCAGTACTTC
>.|TRBJ2-3|.|TRBV28
CASSRGDTPRTQYF
TGTGCCAGCAGTAGAGGGGACACTCCAAGAACGCAGTATTTT
>.|TRBJ2-5|.|TRBV19
CASSYQYGQPQETQYF
TGTGCCAGTAGTTATCAGTATGGACAGCCTCAAGAGACCCAGTACTTC
>.|TRBJ2-7|.|TRBV6-6
CASSDPGDSLSRF
TGTGCCAGCAGTGACCCCGGGGACTCCCTGAGCCGCTTC
>.|TRBJ2-3|TRBD2|TRBV5-6
CASSVSGSADTQYF
TGTGCCAGCAGCGTTAGCGGGAGTGCAGATACGCAGTATTTT
>few|TRBJ2-2|TRBD2|TRBV9
CASSVTGEGGELFF
TGTGCCAGCAGCGTTACGGGGGAGGGCGGGGAGCTGTTTTTT
>.|TRBJ2-1|TRBD2|TRBV7-3
CASSLSSGSLDEQFF
TGTGCCAGCAGCTTAAGTAGCGGGAGCCTTGATGAGCAGTTCTTC
>.|TRBJ1-2|TRBD1|TRBV5-1
CASSSPGQGHGYTF
TGCGCCAGCAGCTCACCGGGACAGGGCCACGGCTACACCTTC
>.|TRBJ2-1|TRBD1|TRBV18
CASSPGDRAYNEQFF
TGTGCCAGCTCACCAGGGGACAGGGCTTACAATGAGCAGTTCTTC
>.|TRBJ1-6|TRBD1|TRBV5-6
CASRPTGLLFSPLHF
TGTGCCAGCAGACCGACAGGGCTTTTATTTTCACCCCTCCACTTT
>.|TRBJ2-1|.|TRBV21-1
CASTPGHWAYNEQFF
TGTGCCAGCACCCCGGGACATTGGGCCTACAATGAGCAGTTCTTC
>few|TRBJ2-2|.|TRBV9
CASSVGPRVSGELFF
TGTGCCAGCAGCGTAGGTCCGAGGGTGTCCGGGGAGCTGTTTTTT
>.|TRBJ1-3|.|TRBV9
CASGQTGQFSGNTIYF
TGTGCCAGCGGACAGACAGGCCAGTTTTCTGGAAACACCATATATTTT
>.|TRBJ1-4|TRBD1|TRBV7-2
CASSSTGVRGKLFF
TGTGCCAGCAGCTCTACAGGGGTGAGGGGAAAACTGTTTTTT
>.|TRBJ2-7|.|TRBV4-2
CASSQEAGYSSYEQYF
TGTGCCAGCAGCCAAGAGGCAGGATATAGCTCCTACGAGCAGTACTTC
>once|TRBJ2-2|TRBD1|TRBV19
CASSKEGASTGELFF
TGTGCCAGTAGTAAAGAGGGGGCGAGCACCGGGGAGCTGTTTTTT
>.|TRBJ2-7|.|TRBV19
CASSLDSYSYEQYF
TGTGCCAGTAGTCTTGACAGCTACTCCTACGAGCAGTACTTC
>.|TRBJ1-6|.|TRBV2
CASSERQSAAYSPLHF
TGTGCCAGCAGCGAAAGACAGAGCGCCGCGTATTCACCCCTCCACTTT
>.|TRBJ2-7|TRBD2|TRBV3-1/TRBV3-2
CASSQVTGSRTSNEQYF
TGTGCCAGCAGCCAAGTAACAGGTTCGAGGACTAGCAACGAGCAGTACTTC
>.|TRBJ2-2|.|TRBV3-1/TRBV3-2
CASSQDLNTGELFF
TGTGCCAGCAGCCAAGATCTCAACACCGGGGAGCTGTTTTTT
>once|TRBJ2-1|.|TRBV5-4
CASSLTAQNEQFF
TGTGCCAGCAGCCTGACAGCGCAGAATGAGCAGTTCTTC
>.|TRBJ1-5|.|TRBV10-3
CAISGELNQPQHF
TGTGCCATCAGTGGTGAGTTAAATCAGCCCCAGCATTTT
>.|TRBJ1-2|.|TRBV2
CASIDSPFYGYTF
TGTGCCAGCATCGACAGTCCTTTTTATGGCTACACCTTC
>.|TRBJ2-3|TRBD2|TRBV6-2/TRBV6-3
CASSYPAIGGSTDTQYF
TGTGCCAGCAGTTACCCGGCTATCGGGGGGAGCACAGATACGCAGTATTTT
>.|TRBJ2-1|TRBD1|TRBV6-4
CASRIGGGQGDEQFF
TGTGCCAGCAGGATCGGTGGGGGACAGGGGGATGAGCAGTTCTTC
>.|TRBJ1-1|.|TRBV5-1
CASSLAGQSTPFF
TGCGCCAGCAGCTTGGCCGGACAGTCTACCCCATTCTTT
>once|TRBJ2-3|TRBD1|TRBV5-1
CASSAGQGAFTDTQYF
TGCGCCAGCAGCGCTGGACAGGGGGCCTTCACAGATACGCAGTATTTT
>.|TRBJ2-7|.|TRBV27
CASSLQASSYEQYF
TGTGCCAGCAGTTTACAGGCTAGCTCTTACGAGCAGTACTTC
>.|TRBJ2-7|TRBD1|TRBV27
CASSRIGQGSYEQYF
TGTGCCAGCAGTAGAATCGGACAGGGGTCCTACGAGCAGTACTTC
>.|TRBJ1-3|.|TRBV28
CASSFSAGAGGNTIYF
TGTGCCAGCAGTTTTTCCGCGGGGGCGGGAGGAAACACCATATATTTT
>.|TRBJ1-4|.|TRBV12-1
CASSSLGQGGLTNEKLFF
TGTGCCAGCAGCTCCTTGGGGCAGGGGGGTTTGACTAATGAAAAACTGTTTTTT
>.|TRBJ1-1|.|TRBV11-3
CASSLGGNMNTEAFF
TGTGCCAGCAGCTTAGGAGGGAATATGAACACTGAAGCTTTCTTT
>.|TRBJ2-2|.|TRBV7-6
CASSVATGELFF
TGTGCCAGCAGCGTGGCCACCGGGGAGCTGTTTTTT
>.|TRBJ2-3|.|TRBV5-6
CASSLGLVLSTDTQYF
TGTGCCAGCAGCTTGGGACTAGTTTTGAGCACAGATACGCAGTATTTT
>.|TRBJ1-2|.|TRBV5-4
CASSSGGWHYGYTF
TGTGCCAGCAGCTCCGGAGGGTGGCACTATGGCTACACCTTC
>.|TRBJ1-5|.|TRBV7-2
CASSFGGPRNQPQHF
TGTGCCAGCAGCTTCGGGGGACCCCGCAATCAGCCCCAGCATTTT
>once|TRBJ2-7|.|TRBV6-6
CASSYGSGGYEQYF
TGTGCCAGCAGTTACGGGTCTGGAGGATACGAGCAGTACTTC
>.|TRBJ2-3|.|TRBV2
CASSPMTRTDTQYF
TGTGCCAGTAGTCCAATGACGAGGACAGATACGCAGTATTTT
>.|TRBJ1-2|TRBD1|TRBV19
CASNLPGTGYGYTF
TGTGCCAGTAACCTCCCTGGGACAGGGTATGGCTACACCTTC